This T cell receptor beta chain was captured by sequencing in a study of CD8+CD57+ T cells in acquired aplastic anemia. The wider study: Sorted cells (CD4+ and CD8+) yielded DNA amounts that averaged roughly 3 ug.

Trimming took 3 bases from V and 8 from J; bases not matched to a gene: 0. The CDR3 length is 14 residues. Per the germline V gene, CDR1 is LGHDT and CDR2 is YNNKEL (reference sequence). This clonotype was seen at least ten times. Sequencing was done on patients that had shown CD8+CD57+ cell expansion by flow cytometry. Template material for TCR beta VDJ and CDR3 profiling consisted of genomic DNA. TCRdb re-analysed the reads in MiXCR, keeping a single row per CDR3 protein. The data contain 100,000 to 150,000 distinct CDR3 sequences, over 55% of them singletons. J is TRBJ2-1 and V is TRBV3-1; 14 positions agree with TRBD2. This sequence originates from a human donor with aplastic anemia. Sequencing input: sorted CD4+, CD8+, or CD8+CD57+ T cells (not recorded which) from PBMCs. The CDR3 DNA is TGTGCCAGCAGCCAGGGACTAGCGGGAGATGAGCAGTTCTTC. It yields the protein CASSQGLAGDEQFF.